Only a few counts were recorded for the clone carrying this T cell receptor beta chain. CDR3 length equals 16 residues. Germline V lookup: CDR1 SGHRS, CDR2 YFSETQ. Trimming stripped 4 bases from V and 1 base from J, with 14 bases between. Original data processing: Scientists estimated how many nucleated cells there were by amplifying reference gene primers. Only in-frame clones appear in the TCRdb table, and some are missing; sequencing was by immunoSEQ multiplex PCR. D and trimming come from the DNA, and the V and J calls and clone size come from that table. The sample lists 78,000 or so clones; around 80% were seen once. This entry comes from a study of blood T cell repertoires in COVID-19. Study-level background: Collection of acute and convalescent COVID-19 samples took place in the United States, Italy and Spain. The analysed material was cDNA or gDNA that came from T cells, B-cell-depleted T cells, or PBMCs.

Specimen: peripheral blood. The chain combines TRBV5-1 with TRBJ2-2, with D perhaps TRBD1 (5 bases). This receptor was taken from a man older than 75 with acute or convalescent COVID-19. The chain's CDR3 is CASSPGWQGNTGELFF. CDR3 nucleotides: TGCGCCAGCAGCCCCGGGTGGCAGGGGAACACCGGGGAGCTGTTTTTT.